The sequence of this T cell receptor (beta chain) was determined in a study of blood T cell repertoires in COVID-19. In the study's own analysis: Amplification of reference gene primers was used by the study to estimate nucleated cell counts. Clones were read by immunoSEQ multiplex PCR, and TCRdb kept only the in-frame ones, dropping some. D and trimming come from the DNA, and the V and J calls and clone size come from that table. The sample yields hundreds of thousands of clones, 89% seen once. There are 15 residues in the CDR3. The germline V gene has CDR1 SNHLY and CDR2 FYNNEI. The V and J ends lost 1 base and 6 bases respectively, with 15 bases between them.

This chain joins TRBV2 and TRBJ1-1, with a tentative D call TRBD1 (6 bases). This sequence was found in a man in his 60s who had recovered from COVID-19. What was sequenced was PBMCs or T cells enriched from blood (not recorded which). This chain's CDR3 is CASSEVHRASPEAFF. CDR3 DNA sequence: TGTGCCAGCAGTGAAGTTCACAGGGCTAGCCCTGAAGCTTTCTTT.